This T cell receptor (beta chain) was sequenced in a study of shared clonotypes between healthy human individuals. Trimming removed 10 bases at V and 3 bases at J, with 16 bases between. The germline gives CDR1 SNHLY, CDR2 FYNNEI. The length of the CDR3 is 13 residues. Naive CD8 isolation took CD45RO-negative cells positively selected for CCR7 and excluded terminally differentiated effector memory CD45RA+ cells. Sequenced by immunoSEQ multiplex PCR; TCRdb stores in-frame clones only, minus some. Of about 1.9 million clones in the sample, just under 95% were seen once. The sequence was obtained from a man aged 18-30 years in good health. Some clones in this sample may be carry-over from other donors' samples. Sequencing input: naive CD8+ T cells from PBMCs. The chain employs TRBV2 and TRBJ2-7, with D perhaps being TRBD1 or TRBD2 (5 bases each). The CDR3 spells CAIPGPHLYEQYF. CDR3 coding DNA: TGTGCCATCCCGGGACCGCACCTCTACGAGCAGTACTTC.